This T cell receptor beta chain was recorded in a study of T cells after yellow fever vaccination (dated by TCRdb to between 2018 and 2021). The study in broad terms: The SMART-Seq v4 Ultra Low Input RNA kit was used to prepare libraries from fractions with low cell numbers. To follow T-cell clones before and after primary and booster YFV17D yellow fever vaccination, bulk TCR alpha and beta repertoires were sequenced over time. Two healthy male donors, one aged 18 to 30 and one aged 30 to 39 years, were included in the cohort. Blood was collected at multiple timepoints before and after primary and secondary immunization, and bulk PBMC replicates and cell subsets were isolated. The paper's findings and limits, for the study overall: Computational filtering was needed because FACS-sorted repertoires could contain abundant contaminating clonotypes from the bulk population. After the booster, most of the clones that had expanded following primary vaccination were detected again (roughly 97% of CD4 and roughly 88% of CD8), which suggests that memory was broadly maintained. A small share of clonotypes occurred in both CD4 and CD8 compartments, likely arising from convergent recombination. The study included only a couple of donors, which limits how far the findings can be generalized. The secondary T-cell response was found to be weaker but faster than the primary response, with a peak reached on day 5 rather than on day 15.

The instrument given in TCRdb is Illumina NovaSeq 6000. TCR cDNA was synthesized by 5'RACE template switching, through which a universal primer site and unique molecular identifiers were introduced. cDNA synthesis was primed from both the TCR alpha and TCR beta constant segments. Library amplification involved two PCR steps, and the second step added sample barcodes and sequencing adapters. Sequencing of libraries was done on Illumina HiSeq 2500 (2x100 bp) or NovaSeq (2x150 bp). In the authors' own workflow: MIGEC was used to demultiplex reads and collapse the reads into UMI consensus sequences, and MiXCR was used for V(D)J alignment. Using edgeR on replicate PBMC samples, clonotypes were called vaccine-responding if FDR was below 0.01 and the log2 fold change was above 5 up to day 15. Each bulk clonotype received a CD4 or CD8 identity based on whether the sequenced CD4 or CD8 repertoire contained that clonotype at higher abundance. TCRdb ran its own pipeline on the public reads, namely fastp trimming at Q25 and MiXCR clone calling, and kept in-frame beta chains. Merged by CDR3 protein, the rows form single entries marked with the most common genes and DNA. The V and J calls follow TCRdb's processing rather than the paper's. This sample gives 200,000 to 250,000 distinct CDR3 sequences in total; about 3% of them show up just once. About 3% of the sample belongs to the ten largest clones.

This clonotype showed up many times. Its target antigen remains unknown. The input lacks base qualities; no much larger clone sits a single base away. Interpreted using the paper, the treatment or condition label stands for: live attenuated yellow fever vaccine strain. A standard Ficoll-Paque protocol was used to isolate PBMCs from peripheral blood. CD4 and CD8 T-cell fractions were isolated with Dynabeads CD4 and CD8 positive selection kits. TriZol was used to extract RNA from bulk PBMCs, CD4 and CD8 fractions, and dextramer-positive and dextramer-negative fractions. The CDR3, from cysteine to phenylalanine, totals 15 residues. Of the read, only the CDR3 DNA is kept; its 45 bases are in frame from base 1. CDR1 and CDR2 were assigned from the germline V gene (reference sequence) as SEHNR and FQNEAQ. Trimmed from V: 6 bases; trimmed from J: 8 bases; junction bases lacking a gene match: 14.

The sequencing here drew on CD4+ T cells sorted from PBMCs, taken 10 days after the yellow fever booster vaccination. The source is a man younger than 35 who received the YFV17D yellow fever vaccine. The rearrangement joined TRBV7-9 to TRBJ1-2, and TRBD1 matches 8 of the central bases. The CDR3 protein: CASSVIPQGAWGYTF. The nucleotides read TGTGCCAGCAGTGTCATTCCCCAGGGGGCCTGGGGCTACACCTTC.